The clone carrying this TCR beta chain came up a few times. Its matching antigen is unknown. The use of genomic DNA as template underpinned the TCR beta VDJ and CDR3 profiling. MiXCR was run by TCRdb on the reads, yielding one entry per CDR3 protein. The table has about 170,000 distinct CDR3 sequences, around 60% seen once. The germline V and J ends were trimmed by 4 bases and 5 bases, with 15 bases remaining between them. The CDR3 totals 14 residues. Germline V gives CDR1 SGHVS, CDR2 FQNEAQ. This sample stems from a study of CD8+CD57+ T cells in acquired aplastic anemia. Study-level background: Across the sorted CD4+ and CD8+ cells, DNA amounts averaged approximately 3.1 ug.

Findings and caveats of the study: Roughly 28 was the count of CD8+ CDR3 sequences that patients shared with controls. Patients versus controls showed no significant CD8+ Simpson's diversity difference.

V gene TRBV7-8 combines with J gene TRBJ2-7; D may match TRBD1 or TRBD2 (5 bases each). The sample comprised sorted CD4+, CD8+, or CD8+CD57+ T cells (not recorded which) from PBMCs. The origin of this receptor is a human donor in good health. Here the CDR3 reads CASSSVGARNEQYF. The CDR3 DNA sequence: TGTGCCAGCAGCTCCGTCGGGGCCAGGAACGAGCAGTACTTC.